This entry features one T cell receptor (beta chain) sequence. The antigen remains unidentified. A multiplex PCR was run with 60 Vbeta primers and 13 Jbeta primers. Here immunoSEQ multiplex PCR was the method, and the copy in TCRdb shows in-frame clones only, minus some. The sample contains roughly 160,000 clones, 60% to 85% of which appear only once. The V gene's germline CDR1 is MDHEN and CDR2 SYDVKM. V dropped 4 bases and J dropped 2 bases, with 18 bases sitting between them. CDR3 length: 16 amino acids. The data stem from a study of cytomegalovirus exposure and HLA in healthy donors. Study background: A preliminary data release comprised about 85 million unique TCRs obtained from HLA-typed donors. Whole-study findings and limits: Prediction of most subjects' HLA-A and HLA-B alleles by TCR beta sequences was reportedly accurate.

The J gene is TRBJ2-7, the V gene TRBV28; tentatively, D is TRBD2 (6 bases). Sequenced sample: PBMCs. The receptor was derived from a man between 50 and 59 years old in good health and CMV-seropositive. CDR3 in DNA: TGTGCCAGCAGTTGGACCGGGGGATCCTTTCCCTACGAGCAGTACTTC. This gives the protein CASSWTGGSFPYEQYF.